These 30 T cell receptor beta chains originate from one sample sequenced in a study of blood T cells in healthy people across ages. For the second PCR, which ran for about 6 to 11 cycles, a sample-barcoded 5' primer and a J-beta primer mix were used. TCRdb reprocessed the 5' RACE reads via MiXCR and lists one record per CDR3 protein. In the table there are approximately 780,000 distinct CDR3 sequences, about a quarter of which are singletons. The same sample was also studied in work on T cells of mothers and their children.

Specimen: blood. The receptors shown here come from a boy aged 10-17 years in good health.

The V and J genes are TRBV6-4 and TRBJ1-4; D is possibly TRBD1 (5 bases). The CDR3 runs to 14 residues. Germline CDR1 and CDR2: MRHNA and SNTAGT. Trimming removed 6 bases from V and 9 bases from J, with 17 bases in between. CDR3 sequence (DNA): TGTGCCAGCAGCCCCCATGGGGGGAGGCAAAAACTGTTTTTT. Translating gives CASSPHGGRQKLFF.

There are a few counts of this clonotype. V usage is TRBV27 and J usage is TRBJ2-5; TRBD2 aligns across 7 bases. The DNA end is more similar to TRBJ2-1, so the J call may be wrong. There are 17 residues in the CDR3. In germline, CDR1 is MNHEY, CDR2 SMNVEV (reference sequence). Here the CDR3 DNA reads TGTGCCAGCAGTTCCCACCGTGTCGGCGGGGGTCAATCTGAGCAGTTCTTC. It translates to CASSSHRVGGGQSEQFF.

This clonotype was recorded a few times. This chain uses TRBV2 with TRBJ2-5, with no clear D. This CDR3 is 18 amino acids long. Germline V gene data show CDR1 as SNHLY and CDR2 as FYNNEI. V was trimmed by 4 bases and J by 1 base, leaving 22 bases between them. CDR3: CASSVWGGHSTLQETQYF. The DNA for the CDR3 is TGTGCCAGCAGTGTATGGGGTGGCCATTCAACCCTCCAAGAGACCCAGTACTTC.

This clonotype was counted ten times or more. The genes are TRBV28 and TRBJ2-1; 7 nucleotides line up with TRBD1. This CDR3 has 15 amino acids. V trimming: 5 bases; J trimming: 4 bases; junction bases outside the gene matches: 8. The germline gives CDR1 MDHEN, CDR2 SYDVKM. The CDR3 DNA sequence: TGTGCCAGCAGTAAAACCGGGACAGTATACAATGAGCAGTTCTTC. Translation gives CASSKTGTVYNEQFF.

This clonotype was recorded a few times. The CDR3 sequence is CASSDRTSSYEQYF. In DNA, the CDR3 is TGTGCCAGCAGCGACCGGACATCATCCTACGAGCAGTACTTC. V and J are TRBV7-9 and TRBJ2-7; a possible D gene is TRBD1 (5 bases). This CDR3 has 14 residues. Germline assignment: CDR1 SEHNR and CDR2 FQNEAQ (reference sequence). Trimming pared 5 bases from V and 1 base from J, leaving 12 bases between.

This clonotype appeared once. This rearrangement joins TRBV29-1 to TRBJ2-4; TRBD1 matches at 7 bases. Germline CDR1 SQVTM, CDR2 ANQGSEA. V lost 1 base to trimming and J lost 6 bases; unmatched junction nucleotides: 0. The CDR3 loop spans 12 amino acids. CDR3 region: CSVEGQGNIQYF. The CDR3 region has the DNA TGCAGCGTTGAAGGACAGGGAAACATTCAGTACTTC.

The sample holds a few counts of this clonotype. The chain recombines TRBV29-1 with TRBJ2-5, with 8 positions matching TRBD2. There are 15 residues in the CDR3. Germline V lookup: CDR1 SQVTM, CDR2 ANQGSEA. The trim removed 2 bases at V and 6 bases at J, leaving 11 bases unmatched. The CDR3 sequence is CSVEISGGYRKTQYF. DNA for the CDR3: TGCAGCGTTGAAATAAGCGGGGGCTACAGGAAGACCCAGTACTTC.

DNA of the CDR3: TGCAGCGCTTCCTGGACGGGGAACTATGGCTACACCTTC. It yields the protein CSASWTGNYGYTF. The genes are TRBV29-1 and TRBJ1-2; D gene ambiguous. The CDR3 extends over 13 amino acids. The germline gives CDR1 SQVTM, CDR2 ANQGSEA. The V and J ends lost 7 bases and 2 bases respectively, with 14 bases between them.

The chain recombines TRBV6-1 with TRBJ2-5, with 7 nucleotides matching TRBD2. The ends lost 6 bases at V and 3 bases at J; junction bases unmatched: 16. CDR1 and CDR2 from the germline V gene are MNHNS and SASEGT. The CDR3 length is 17 residues. The CDR3 reads CASRGQWGGYQKETQYF. The CDR3 DNA sequence: TGTGCCAGCAGAGGTCAATGGGGGGGGTATCAGAAAGAGACCCAGTACTTC.

This sequence joins TRBV2 and TRBJ1-4; TRBD1 is a possible D gene (5 bases). This CDR3 is built from 15 residues. The germline V gene encodes CDR1 SNHLY and CDR2 FYNNEI. V lost 5 bases and J 5 bases, leaving 15 bases between the germline ends. This chain's CDR3 is CASSPQTVLNEKLFF. The CDR3 coding sequence is TGTGCCAGCAGTCCACAGACAGTGCTAAATGAAAAACTGTTTTTT.

This clonotype was seen a handful of times. J is TRBJ2-3 and V is TRBV6-1; weak D call: TRBD2 (6 bases). V lost 6 bases to trimming and J lost 2 bases, with 24 bases between them. The germline V gene encodes CDR1 MNHNS and CDR2 SASEGT. This CDR3 is 18 amino acids long. Here the CDR3 DNA reads TGTGCCAGCAGCCGAATATATGCGGGGCGGAAATACACAGATACGCAGTATTTT. This sequence encodes CASSRIYAGRKYTDTQYF.

V gene TRBV5-5 combines with J gene TRBJ2-5; 10 positions match TRBD1. The DNA end favors TRBJ2-7, so the J call may be wrong. In germline, CDR1 is SGHKS, CDR2 YYEKEE (reference sequence). CDR3 length: 15 residues. The DNA of the CDR3 is TGTGCCAGCAGCCTTCAGGGACAGGGGTTTTACGAGCAGTACTTC. Protein: CASSLQGQGFYEQYF.

The CDR3 protein is CASSPWGRVNLEQYF. CDR3 in DNA: TGCGCCAGCAGCCCCTGGGGTAGGGTGAATCTCGAGCAGTACTTC. This chain links TRBV5-1 with TRBJ2-7, with D unresolved. Looked up from germline, CDR1 is SGHRS and CDR2 is YFSETQ. The CDR3 spans 15 residues. V gave up 4 bases and J gave up 6 bases, with 20 bases separating them.

This CDR3 reads CASSAGTANYEQYF. The CDR3 nucleotides are TGCGCCAGCAGCGCGGGGACAGCGAACTACGAGCAGTACTTC. The chain has TRBV5-1 and TRBJ2-7; the D gene is possibly TRBD1 (7 bases). This CDR3 has 14 residues. Deletions cut 4 bases from V and 3 bases from J, with 14 bases between. CDR1 and CDR2 (germline): SGHRS, YFSETQ.

This clonotype has more than one count but fewer than ten. This sequence joins TRBV5-1 and TRBJ2-7; D is uncertain. Germline loops: CDR1 SGHRS, CDR2 YFSETQ. Deletions cut 0 bases from V and 7 bases from J, with 17 bases between. The CDR3 covers 15 residues. The CDR3 region has the DNA TGCGCCAGCAGCTTGGGGTCGACGACCCCAGGAGAGCAGTACTTC. Amino acids: CASSLGSTTPGEQYF.

This sequence joins TRBV5-1 and TRBJ1-1; unclear D gene. Germline assignment: CDR1 SGHRS and CDR2 YFSETQ. The CDR3 has 13 amino acids. With 3 bases removed from V and 4 bases from J, the gap between germline ends came to 10 bases. DNA of the CDR3: TGCGCCAGCAGCTGGATCCAGACCACTGAAGCTTTCTTT. As protein: CASSWIQTTEAFF.

This clonotype was counted between two and nine times. J is TRBJ2-7 and V is TRBV29-1; the match to TRBD2 covers 8 bases. Trimming took 7 bases from V and 4 from J; bases not matched to a gene: 15. Per germline, CDR1 SQVTM and CDR2 ANQGSEA. The CDR3 has 15 residues. CDR3: CSARSAGAGGYEQYF. CDR3 DNA sequence: TGCAGCGCCCGAAGTGCAGGGGCGGGAGGATACGAGCAGTACTTC.

CDR3 in DNA: TGCAGTGCTAGACCAAGTGGACGTGAAAAACTGTTTTTT. Its protein product is CSARPSGREKLFF. The chain employs TRBV20-1 and TRBJ1-4; no firm D call. The germline gives CDR1 DFQATT, CDR2 SNEGSKA (reference sequence). Deletions cut 2 bases from V and 7 bases from J, with 11 bases between. This CDR3 comprises 13 residues.

J is TRBJ2-3 and V is TRBV7-6, with D possibly matching TRBD2 (6 bases). The CDR3 covers 14 residues. Germline V CDR1 and CDR2: SGHVS, FNYEAQ. V was cut by 1 base and J by 6 bases, with 11 bases left in between. CDR3 amino acids: CASSLVLRGDTQYF. CDR3 nucleotides: TGTGCCAGCAGCTTAGTTCTCCGGGGGGATACGCAGTATTTT.

In this sample, this clonotype turned up many times. The chain joins TRBV7-3 to TRBJ2-5; D perhaps matches TRBD2 (7 bases). Germline CDR1 is SGHTA and CDR2 is FQGTGA. V shed 5 bases and J shed 5 bases, with 12 bases lying between them. The CDR3 has 13 amino acids. This chain's CDR3 is CASSGGGGETQYF. CDR3 coding DNA: TGTGCCAGCAGCGGGGGGGGCGGGGAGACCCAGTACTTC.

The chain carries TRBV18 and TRBJ1-4; TRBD1 matches at 7 bases. V was pared by 6 bases and J by 5 bases, with 9 bases of the junction left unmatched. CDR3 length: 15 residues. Germline lookup yields CDR1 KGHSH and CDR2 LQKENI. The CDR3 sequence is CASSPGQAGNEKLFF. The CDR3, as DNA: TGTGCCAGCTCGCCCGGACAGGCGGGGAATGAAAAACTGTTTTTT.

This clonotype was detected only once. The chain employs TRBV15 and TRBJ2-1, with D maybe TRBD1 (6 bases). The DNA end lines up better with TRBJ2-5; the J call may be wrong. This CDR3 has 14 residues. CDR1 LNHNV and CDR2 YYDKDF come from the germline V gene (reference sequence). The CDR3 nucleotides are TGTGCCACCAGCGGCAGGGGATACCAAGAGACCCAGTACTTC. Encoded protein: CATSGRGYQETQYF.

This clonotype was counted only a few times. The V gene is TRBV2, the J gene TRBJ2-1, with D perhaps TRBD1 (5 bases). The CDR3 extends over 16 amino acids. CDR1 and CDR2 from the germline V gene are SNHLY and FYNNEI. V shed 8 bases and J shed 8 bases, with 25 bases lying between them. In DNA form, the CDR3 reads TGTGCCAGCGCCCCACTGGACAAAGGCCACTTCGATGAGCAGTTCTTC. It codes for CASAPLDKGHFDEQFF.

This clonotype was counted a few times. The chain has TRBV28 and TRBJ2-7; D unresolved. Trimming took 2 bases from V and 4 from J, leaving 6 bases between them. This CDR3 is built from 12 residues. Germline loops: CDR1 MDHEN, CDR2 SYDVKM. The CDR3 DNA reads as TGTGCCAGCAGTTTAAAAGGATACGAGCAGTACGTC. This codes for CASSLKGYEQYV.

This clonotype occurred a few times. The rearrangement joins TRBV4-2 to TRBJ2-1; 10 bases agree with TRBD2. The CDR3 runs to 15 residues. Unmatched junction bases numbered 3, after V lost 0 bases and J lost 7 bases. The germline V gene encodes CDR1 LGHNA and CDR2 YNFKEQ. The chain's CDR3 is CASSQEAGGLNEQFF. CDR3 bases: TGTGCCAGCAGCCAAGAAGCGGGGGGGCTTAATGAGCAGTTCTTC.

The rearrangement joins TRBV2 to TRBJ1-4; D is possibly TRBD1 (5 bases). The germline V gene has CDR1 SNHLY and CDR2 FYNNEI. Between the trimmed V and J ends, which lost 5 bases and 0 bases, there was a span of 13 bases. This CDR3 has 16 amino acids. The CDR3 DNA reads as TGTGCCAGCAGTAGGACGGAGGGGTCAACTAATGAAAAACTGTTTTTT. Amino acids: CASSRTEGSTNEKLFF.

This chain uses TRBV6-1 with TRBJ2-1; 8 bases line up with TRBD2. The germline CDR1 and CDR2 sequences are MNHNS and SASEGT. Germline trimming cut 6 bases from V and 10 bases from J; bases unmatched to any gene: 17. This CDR3 has 16 amino acids. CDR3: CASSQGTAGAPSEQFF. CDR3 in DNA: TGTGCCAGCAGCCAGGGCACAGCGGGGGCCCCGAGCGAGCAGTTCTTC.

The chain links TRBV7-9 to TRBJ2-7, with 9 bases aligning to TRBD1. The V gene's germline CDR1 is SEHNR and CDR2 FQNEAQ (reference sequence). After removal of 1 base from V and 0 bases from J, the junction contained 4 bases not matched to a gene. The CDR3 spans 16 residues. The CDR3 DNA sequence: TGTGCCAGCAGCTTAGGGGCGACAGGGGGCTCCTACGAGCAGTACTTC. It encodes CASSLGATGGSYEQYF.

In its sample, this clonotype was seen a few times. V and J are TRBV20-1 and TRBJ2-5, with TRBD2 matching 7 bases. This CDR3 has 15 residues. V was pared by 3 bases and J by 1 base, with 8 bases of the junction left unmatched. Germline values: CDR1 DFQATT, CDR2 SNEGSKA (reference sequence). CDR3 sequence reads: CSAREKGRVQETQYF. CDR3 in DNA: TGCAGTGCTAGGGAGAAGGGGAGGGTCCAAGAGACCCAGTACTTC.

The J gene is TRBJ2-5, the V gene TRBV3-1, with a possible D match to TRBD1 (7 bases). The CDR3 length is 15 residues. V lost 4 bases, J lost 0 bases, and 12 bases lay in between. Per the germline V gene, CDR1 is LGHDT and CDR2 is YNNKEL (reference sequence). The CDR3, as DNA: TGTGCCAGCAGCCGGGCAGGGGGGTACCAAGAGACCCAGTACTTC. The encoded protein is CASSRAGGYQETQYF.